This is a list of T cell receptor beta chains from one sample in a study of blood T cell repertoires in COVID-19. Profiled with immunoSEQ multiplex PCR; TCRdb holds only in-frame clones, not every one. The sample contains 190,000 or so clones, about nine tenths of which appear only once. Sample: peripheral blood. These receptors all stem from a woman in her thirties with acute or convalescent COVID-19. The CDR3 runs from the conserved cysteine through the conserved F or W.

J gene	V gene	CDR3 length	CDR3 protein
TRBJ1-1	TRBV5-6	14	CASSAGGRNTEAFF
TRBJ2-7	TRBV11-2	14	CASSLGTLINEQYF
TRBJ2-7	TRBV30	12	CACLAGVYEQYF
TRBJ2-6	TRBV24-1	14	CATSDPFGANVLTF
TRBJ2-7	TRBV5-6	15	CASSFRFQGNYEQYF
TRBJ2-7	TRBV29-1	11	CSALTGAEQYF
TRBJ2-7	TRBV5-1	14	CASSTGQGLDEQYF
TRBJ2-7	TRBV15	14	CATSTRQGRNEQYF
TRBJ1-1	TRBV5-1	13	CASSPRDRGQAFF
TRBJ1-2	TRBV6-6	13	CASSLARSYGYTF
TRBJ2-1	TRBV19	16	CASKGLAGESYNEQFF
TRBJ2-7	TRBV30	13	CASNHRDSYEQYF
TRBJ1-4	TRBV5-5	14	CASSLAATNEKLFF
TRBJ1-1	TRBV3-1/TRBV3-2	12	CASSHLRTEAFF
TRBJ1-1	TRBV5-1	14	CASSTRLFRDEAFF
TRBJ1-3	TRBV5-1	17	CASSLRGIPDGGNTIYF
TRBJ1-2	TRBV9	16	CASSATGSGEVYGYTF
TRBJ2-1	TRBV7-2	16	CASSLAGLARYNEQFF
TRBJ2-7	TRBV18	13	CASSSTGGYEQYF
TRBJ1-2	TRBV27	14	CASSLAGGIVGYTF
TRBJ2-5	TRBV3-1/TRBV3-2	16	CASSQVLAGGSETQYF
TRBJ2-1	TRBV4-2	16	CASSPSLNHGDNEQFF
TRBJ2-3	TRBV3-1/TRBV3-2	16	CASSHSGTGLTDTQYF
TRBJ1-2	TRBV5-1	14	CASSLGAGRHGYTF
TRBJ2-1	TRBV7-6	16	CASSISSGSSYNEQFF
TRBJ1-2	TRBV12-3/TRBV12-4	13	CASSLQDNYGYTF
TRBJ2-1	TRBV4-1	18	CASSQDQGGSDKPYEQFF
TRBJ2-7	TRBV5-4	11	CASSMGDEQYF
TRBJ2-1	TRBV5-1	15	CASSLLNLGDNEQFF
TRBJ2-1	TRBV19	13	CASSIFPKEVQFF
TRBJ2-2	TRBV6-5	13	CASSLVNTGELFF
TRBJ2-7	TRBV5-1	15	CASTTGTGNPYEQYF
TRBJ2-5	TRBV3-1/TRBV3-2	15	CASSQEIGGRETQYF
TRBJ2-7	TRBV2	15	CASSELAGFAYEQYF
TRBJ2-1	TRBV5-1	12	CASSSQQGMGFF
TRBJ1-6	TRBV18	13	CASSPSVGDSLHF
TRBJ2-2	TRBV5-1	16	CASSGEWGLNTGELFF
TRBJ2-1	TRBV19	12	CASSNSIGEQFF
TRBJ2-3	TRBV6-1	17	CASSEEREGPGTDTQYF
TRBJ2-3	TRBV3-1/TRBV3-2	12	CASSQVRDTQYF
TRBJ2-5	TRBV7-9	13	CASSLIEQETQYF
TRBJ1-2	TRBV2	13	CAGLYDRGQGYTF
TRBJ2-1	TRBV9	15	CASSVGASSYNEQFF
TRBJ1-1	TRBV5-1	13	CASKGTDNTEAFF
TRBJ2-1	TRBV30	13	CAFQAGAYNEQFF
TRBJ2-2	TRBV7-2	13	CASSLGLARELFF
TRBJ1-2	TRBV5-4	15	CASSFGQGAYYGYTF
TRBJ2-5	TRBV2	14	CATSESGPQETQYF
TRBJ2-2	TRBV3-1/TRBV3-2	14	CASRRGGVTGELFF